Listed below are T cell receptor beta chains from one sample, sequenced in a study of T cell responses to AZD1222 COVID-19 vaccine. Data came from immunoSEQ multiplex PCR; TCRdb stores just in-frame clones and leaves some out. The table shows about 76,000 clones, with about 92% occurring only once. Specimen: peripheral blood, collected on day 0 of AZD1222 vaccination. These receptors came from an adult in good health. CDR3s include the opening cysteine and the closing phenylalanine or tryptophan. D genes are given only for firm matches. Some rows mark clone size as missing; the rest say once, few, many or name a class of expanded clone.

clone size	D gene	V gene	J gene	CDR3 DNA	CDR3 protein
few	TRBD2	TRBV10-2	TRBJ2-2	TGCGCCAGCCGCGGCAGCGGGGGGTCCGGGGAGCTGTTTTTT	CASRGSGGSGELFF
-	-	TRBV7-6	TRBJ2-3	TGTGCCAGCAGCTTCGCTCTACTAGATACGCAGTATTTT	CASSFALLDTQYF
-	TRBD1	TRBV3-1/TRBV3-2	TRBJ1-4	TGTGCCAGCAGCCAAGCTACGACAGGGATTGGAAAACTGTTTTTT	CASSQATTGIGKLFF
few	TRBD1	TRBV6-6	TRBJ1-2	TGTGCCAGCAGTTACGCGACAGGGGGTTTTGGCTACACCTTC	CASSYATGGFGYTF
-	TRBD1	TRBV6-5	TRBJ1-2	TGTGCCAGCAGGGCCGGGACAGTCTATGGCTACACCTTC	CASRAGTVYGYTF
-	-	TRBV5-4	TRBJ2-7	TGTGCCAGCAGCGCGGTGCCCGGGTTCCAGGACGAGCAGTACTTC	CASSAVPGFQDEQYF
-	-	TRBV6-5	TRBJ2-2	TGTGCCAGCAACCCGGCAGGGCGGTCCGGGGAGCTGTTTTTT	CASNPAGRSGELFF
once	TRBD2	TRBV14	TRBJ2-1	TGTGCCAGCAGCCAATTTCCTAGCGGGGGAAATGAGCAGTTCTTC	CASSQFPSGGNEQFF
-	-	TRBV7-2	TRBJ1-3	TGTGCCAGCAGCCGGTGGGAGGGGACTGGAAACACCATATATTTT	CASSRWEGTGNTIYF
-	-	TRBV15	TRBJ1-2	TGTGCCACCAGCAGGGAAGGCGTCGGCGGCTACACCTTC	CATSREGVGGYTF
-	-	TRBV19	TRBJ1-1	TGTGCCAGTACCCTACTTCAGGGTGAAGAGGAAGCTTTCTTT	CASTLLQGEEEAFF
-	-	TRBV7-3	TRBJ1-1	TGTGCCAGCAGCCTAGGGGGGCACAGGGAAGCTTTCTTT	CASSLGGHREAFF
-	-	TRBV25-1	TRBJ1-5	TGTGCCAGCAGTGAATCGGGACCGCACAATCAGCCCCAGCATTTT	CASSESGPHNQPQHF
-	TRBD1	TRBV6-5	TRBJ1-4	TGTGCCAGCAGTTACTCGAGGCAGGGGGGTGAAAAACTGTTTTTT	CASSYSRQGGEKLFF
-	-	TRBV2	TRBJ1-1	TGTGCCAGCAGTGTAGACAGACTGAACACTGAAGCTTTCTTT	CASSVDRLNTEAFF
-	-	TRBV30	TRBJ2-7	TGTGCCTGGAGCAGGAAGAGCGAGCAGTACTTC	CAWSRKSEQYF
-	-	TRBV7-9	TRBJ1-5	TGTGCCAGCAGCCCCGGGACCCAGAATCAGCCCCAGCATTTT	CASSPGTQNQPQHF